The subject of this entry is one TCR beta chain. This sample is drawn from a study of blood T cell repertoires in COVID-19. Study information: COVID-19 samples from acute and convalescent phases originated in the United States, Italy and Spain. From T cells, B-cell-depleted T cells, or PBMCs came the material, which was cDNA or gDNA.

Germline CDR1 MNHEY, CDR2 SMNVEV (reference sequence). The CDR3 has 16 residues. V shed 3 bases and J shed 2 bases, with 17 bases lying between them. In the source study's methods: Cell counts per sample came from amplifying reference gene primers. Some clones are missing from TCRdb's copy, which holds only in-frame ones; the method was immunoSEQ multiplex PCR. V and J calls and clone size are given by that table; D and trimming were obtained from the DNA. Here the sample spans 250,000 to 350,000 clones, about 84% being singletons. The source is a woman in her 50s with acute or convalescent COVID-19. Sequencing input: peripheral blood. V gene TRBV27 combines with J gene TRBJ2-7, with a possible D match to TRBD2 (6 bases). This CDR3 reads CASSFRLASRAYEQYF. DNA of the CDR3: TGTGCCAGCAGTTTCCGTCTAGCGTCACGAGCCTACGAGCAGTACTTC.